This T cell receptor beta chain was captured in a study of molecular identifiers for immune sequencing clone quantification. Germline V gene data show CDR1 as SNHLY and CDR2 as FYNNEI. The CDR3 spans 13 residues. V was trimmed by 9 bases and J by 2 bases, leaving 14 bases between them. Bulk TCR libraries used previously described methods and listed TCR primers. TCRdb analysed the PCR reads with MiXCR anew, one entry per CDR3 protein. The repertoire holds 85,000 to 100,000 distinct CDR3 sequences, with roughly 26% as singletons. The chain recombines TRBV2 with TRBJ2-7; D is ambiguous. The source is a human donor in good health. Some libraries in this study had Jurkat cell RNA spiked in. What was sequenced was naive CD8+ T cells from blood, with Jurkat cell RNA spiked in. Subset in this sample: FACS-sorted CD8+CD4-CCR7+CD45RA+ naive T cells. CDR3 protein: CARGSVCPYEQYF. The DNA of the CDR3 is TGTGCCAGAGGCAGCGTTTGCCCCTACGAGCAGTACTTC.